The 25 T cell receptor beta chains given below trace back to one sample, sequenced in a study of T cell repertoires in cytomegalovirus infection. MiXCR was run by TCRdb on the reads, yielding one entry per CDR3 protein. In the table there are 200,000 to 250,000 distinct CDR3 sequences, 22% of which are singletons. The specimen was CD8+ T cells from PBMCs. These receptor sequences come from a human donor in good health (CMV status not recorded). Some clones in this sample may be carry-over from other donors' samples.

V usage is TRBV9 and J usage is TRBJ2-5, with a weak D call TRBD1 (5 bases). There are 13 residues in the CDR3. CDR1 and CDR2 (germline): SGDLS, YYNGEE. V lost 3 bases, J lost 1 base, and 7 bases lay in between. The CDR3 DNA follows: TGTGCCAGCAGCGAAGACAGCCAAGAGACCCAGTACTTC. Protein sequence: CASSEDSQETQYF. Variable domain in full (rest from reference TRBV9 and TRBJ2-5): DSGVTQTPKHLITATGQRVTLRCSPRSGDLSVYWYQQSLDQGLQFLIQYYNGEERAKGNILERFSAQQFPDLHSELNLSSLELGDSALYFCASSEDSQETQYFGPGTRLLVL.

On this clonotype itself: A much larger clone differs by one base, so this may be a read error. The chain carries TRBV28 and TRBJ1-1, with TRBD1 matching over 8 bases. CDR1 is MDHEN, CDR2 SYDVKM, per germline. The CDR3 runs 15 residues. CDR3 nucleotide sequence: TGTGTCAGCAGTTTACGTGGCAGGGGGCCAGGAGAAGCTTTCTTT. This translates into CVSSLRGRGPGEAFF.

This clonotype has a count of ten or more. The genes are TRBV28 and TRBJ2-3; TRBD1 matches 7 bases. The CDR3 runs 16 residues. Germline CDR1 is MDHEN and CDR2 is SYDVKM. V shed 2 bases, J shed 6 bases, and the junction held 11 bases outside the gene matches. CDR3 in amino acids: CASSLPSDRFMDTQYF. The CDR3 DNA follows: TGTGCCAGCAGTTTACCCTCGGACAGGTTCATGGATACGCAGTATTTT. Drawing the rest from reference TRBV28 and TRBJ2-3, the complete variable domain is DVKVTQSSRYLVKRTGEKVFLECVQDMDHENMFWYRQDPGLGLRLIYFSYDVKMKEKGDIPEGYSVSREKKERFSLILESASTNQTSMYLCASSLPSDRFMDTQYFGPGTRLTVL.

The chain combines TRBV28 with TRBJ1-2, with D tentatively TRBD1 (5 bases). V gave up 2 bases and J gave up 0 bases, with 10 bases separating them. Germline CDR1 reads MDHEN; CDR2 reads SYDVKM. The CDR3 extends over 15 amino acids. The CDR3 region is CASSLEGSANYGYTF. DNA of the CDR3: TGTGCCAGCAGTTTAGAGGGGTCAGCTAACTATGGCTACACCTTC.

Many counts were recorded for this clonotype. This chain joins TRBV28 and TRBJ1-5; D unresolved. CDR1 and CDR2 (germline): MDHEN, SYDVKM. The CDR3 is 15 amino acids. Trimming stripped 1 base from V and 3 bases from J, with 10 bases between. The CDR3 loop reads CASSLSAAVNQPQHF. In nucleotides, the CDR3 is TGTGCCAGCAGTTTATCGGCAGCGGTCAATCAGCCCCAGCATTTT.

There are a few counts of this clonotype. This chain links TRBV6-5 with TRBJ1-4; TRBD1 might be the D (5 bases). Germline V lookup: CDR1 MNHEY, CDR2 SVGAGI. The length of the CDR3 is 14 residues. V lost 0 bases, J lost 5 bases, and 7 bases lay in between. The CDR3 spells CASSYSEGNEKLFF. The CDR3 DNA reads TGTGCCAGCAGTTACTCGGAGGGGAATGAAAAACTGTTTTTT.

This clonotype was detected a few times. The chain couples TRBV4-2 to TRBJ2-5, with no clear D. The CDR3 has 15 residues. Trimming stripped 4 bases from V and 5 bases from J, with 17 bases between. CDR1 LGHNA and CDR2 YNFKEQ come from the germline V gene. CDR3 sequence reads: CASSPQEASIETQYF. In DNA, the CDR3 is TGTGCCAGCAGCCCTCAAGAGGCGTCAATTGAGACCCAGTACTTC.

V gene TRBV19 combines with J gene TRBJ1-1; D is unclear. This CDR3 spans 12 amino acids. In germline, CDR1 is LNHDA, CDR2 SQIVND (reference sequence). Trimming stripped 5 bases from V and 7 bases from J, with 11 bases between. The CDR3 DNA reads TGTGCCAGTAGTTTGGCGTGGGGTGAAGCTTTCTTT. Protein product: CASSLAWGEAFF.

As DNA, the CDR3 is TGCAGTGCTAGGGGAGACTACGAGCAGTACTTC. Encoded protein: CSARGDYEQYF. The V gene is TRBV20-1, the J gene TRBJ2-7, with D perhaps TRBD2 (5 bases). Germline CDR1 reads DFQATT; CDR2 reads SNEGSKA (reference sequence). The V end lost 3 bases, the J end lost 3 bases, and 6 bases lay between the germline ends. The CDR3 is made up of 11 amino acids.

This clonotype was recorded a few times. The chain combines TRBV7-6 with TRBJ1-4; D is possibly TRBD1 (5 bases). V dropped 4 bases and J dropped 8 bases, with 23 bases sitting between them. The CDR3 has 17 amino acids. The germline V gene encodes CDR1 SGHVS and CDR2 FNYEAQ. The CDR3, as DNA: TGTGCCAGCAGCTACTCTCTAGGAGGGGCTGGGGTAGAAAAACTGTTTTTT. Protein sequence: CASSYSLGGAGVEKLFF. Together with reference TRBV7-6 and TRBJ1-4, the CDR3 gives the full variable domain: GAGVSQSPRYKVTKRGQDVALRCDPISGHVSLYWYRQALGQGPEFLTYFNYEAQQDKSGLPNDRFSAERPEGSISTLTIQRTEQRDSAMYRCASSYSLGGAGVEKLFFGSGTQLSVL.

The V gene is TRBV5-1, the J gene TRBJ1-1; D call uncertain. CDR3 size: 12 residues. Germline CDR1 reads SGHRS; CDR2 reads YFSETQ. Trimming cost V 5 bases and J 4 bases, with 9 bases left between them. DNA of the CDR3: TGCGCCAGCAGTGGGGATATCACTGAAGCTTTCTTT. Protein sequence: CASSGDITEAFF.

The chain has TRBV2 and TRBJ2-1; tentatively, D is TRBD1 or TRBD2 (5 bases each). V was shortened by 2 bases and J by 7 bases, with 24 bases between the two germline ends. The V gene's germline CDR1 is SNHLY and CDR2 FYNNEI. The CDR3 runs 18 residues. The CDR3 sequence is CASSEPESLGESRNEQFF. As DNA, the CDR3 is TGTGCCAGCAGTGAACCAGAGTCTCTGGGGGAGTCTCGGAATGAGCAGTTCTTC.

The chain has TRBV7-9 and TRBJ1-2; tentative D call: TRBD1 (6 bases). Germline V CDR1 and CDR2: SEHNR, FQNEAQ (reference sequence). V was pared by 8 bases and J by 4 bases, with 14 bases between. CDR3 length equals 13 residues. CDR3 region: CASGQGIIYGYTF. As DNA, the CDR3 is TGTGCCAGCGGGCAGGGGATCATCTATGGCTACACCTTC.

The chain couples TRBV29-1 to TRBJ1-6, with D possibly being TRBD1 (5 bases). Trimming removed 8 bases from V and 7 bases from J, with 18 bases in between. The CDR3 has 14 residues. Germline V CDR1 and CDR2: SQVTM, ANQGSEA. Here the CDR3 reads CSLGVQGYNSPLHF. The CDR3 bases are TGCAGCTTAGGGGTGCAGGGTTACAATTCACCCCTCCACTTT.

The chain has TRBV6-1 and TRBJ1-5; D possibly corresponds to TRBD1 (6 bases). The V gene's germline CDR1 is MNHNS and CDR2 SASEGT. CDR3 size: 17 residues. V dropped 1 base and J dropped 0 bases, with 13 bases sitting between them. In DNA, the CDR3 is TGTGCCAGCAGTGAAGTCCCAGGGGATTATAGCAATCAGCCCCAGCATTTT. Its protein is CASSEVPGDYSNQPQHF.

A word on this clonotype: A clone one base away is much larger, so this may be a read error. The chain employs TRBV7-4 and TRBJ2-5; 7 positions agree with TRBD2. This CDR3 region has 14 residues. In germline, CDR1 is SGHVT, CDR2 SQSDAQ. DNA of the CDR3: TGTGTCAGCAGCTTCAACGGGGGGTCCGAGACCCAGTACTTC. Translated, it gives CVSSFNGGSETQYF.

This clonotype was seen a handful of times. V and J are TRBV7-6 and TRBJ2-5; 10 bases line up with TRBD2. Trimming took 2 bases from V and 4 from J; bases not matched to a gene: 4. Germline V gene data show CDR1 as SGHVS and CDR2 as FNYEAQ. The CDR3 totals 15 residues. CDR3 nucleotide sequence: TGTGCCAGCAGCTTACAAGCGGGGGGGCTAGAGACCCAGTACTTC. Amino acid sequence: CASSLQAGGLETQYF.

The V gene is TRBV19, the J gene TRBJ1-5, with 7 bases fitting TRBD1. Trimming cost V 0 bases and J 0 bases; bases outside gene matches: 11. CDR3 length equals 19 residues. Germline CDR1 reads LNHDA; CDR2 reads SQIVND (reference sequence). The CDR3 loop is CASSIDREGGAYSNQPQHF. Here the CDR3 DNA reads TGTGCCAGTAGTATAGATCGGGAAGGGGGCGCTTATAGCAATCAGCCCCAGCATTTT.

The rearrangement links TRBV7-6 to TRBJ2-7; possible D gene TRBD1, 7 bases. Trimming shortened V by 2 bases and J by 5 bases, and 13 bases separated the two germline ends. Germline lookup yields CDR1 SGHVS and CDR2 FNYEAQ. This CDR3 contains 14 residues. The CDR3 here is CASSLSGGGDEQYF. DNA of the CDR3: TGTGCCAGCAGCTTAAGCGGAGGGGGCGACGAGCAGTACTTC. The whole variable domain, remainder taken from reference TRBV7-6 and TRBJ2-7, is GAGVSQSPRYKVTKRGQDVALRCDPISGHVSLYWYRQALGQGPEFLTYFNYEAQQDKSGLPNDRFSAERPEGSISTLTIQRTEQRDSAMYRCASSLSGGGDEQYFGPGTRLTVT.

This clonotype was counted at least ten times. V and J are TRBV7-2 and TRBJ2-1, with a possible D match to TRBD2 (6 bases). V lost 3 bases and J 0 bases, leaving 12 bases between the germline ends. The V gene's germline CDR1 is SGHTA and CDR2 FQGNSA. The CDR3 covers 16 residues. The chain's CDR3 is CASSLSPRGSYNEQFF. The CDR3 DNA reads as TGTGCCAGCAGCTTGAGTCCGCGGGGCTCCTACAATGAGCAGTTCTTC. The full variable domain, with the rest looked up from reference TRBV7-2 and TRBJ2-1, is GAGVSQSPSNKVTEKGKDVELRCDPISGHTALYWYRQSLGQGLEFLIYFQGNSAPDKSGLPSDRFSAERTGGSVSTLTIQRTQQEDSAVYLCASSLSPRGSYNEQFFGPGTRLTVL.

In its sample, this clonotype was seen a few times. V usage is TRBV19 and J usage is TRBJ1-5; D might be TRBD1 (5 bases). This CDR3 comprises 15 residues. CDR1 LNHDA and CDR2 SQIVND come from the germline V gene (reference sequence). V lost 7 bases and J 5 bases, leaving 18 bases between the germline ends. The CDR3 sequence: CASTISGGGHQPQHF. The CDR3, as DNA: TGTGCCAGTACCATTTCGGGGGGAGGCCATCAGCCCCAGCATTTT.

This clonotype was seen more than once but under ten times. The rearrangement joins TRBV4-3 to TRBJ1-1; 7 bases are a match to TRBD1. This CDR3 is 14 amino acids long. Trimming removed 4 bases from V and 1 base from J; junction bases left unmatched: 3. The germline gives CDR1 LGHNA, CDR2 YSLEER. The chain's CDR3 is CASSLRQGNTEAFF. The CDR3, as DNA: TGCGCCAGCAGCCTCAGACAGGGGAACACTGAAGCTTTCTTT.

The chain couples TRBV28 to TRBJ2-3; TRBD1 matches at 7 bases. This CDR3 contains 17 residues. Trimming removed 3 bases from V and 3 bases from J; junction bases left unmatched: 12. Germline loops: CDR1 MDHEN, CDR2 SYDVKM. CDR3 residues: CASSLDLKQGTTDTQYF. CDR3 coding DNA: TGTGCCAGCAGTTTGGACCTCAAACAGGGGACAACAGATACGCAGTATTTT.

The V and J genes are TRBV15 and TRBJ1-5, with D perhaps matching TRBD1 (5 bases). Germline lookup yields CDR1 LNHNV and CDR2 YYDKDF (reference sequence). This CDR3 is built from 12 residues. V was trimmed by 9 bases and J by 7 bases, leaving 13 bases between them. The CDR3 nucleotides are TGTGCCACTAGTGCCTCAGGGCAGCCCCAGCATTTT. It yields the protein CATSASGQPQHF.

The J gene is TRBJ2-1, the V gene TRBV9, with D possibly being TRBD2 (5 bases). The CDR3 runs 13 residues. Trimming pared 0 bases from V and 8 bases from J, leaving 9 bases between. Germline CDR1 reads SGDLS; CDR2 reads YYNGEE. In nucleotides, the CDR3 is TGTGCCAGCAGCGTAGACATCGGGGATGAGCAGTTCTTC. Translation: CASSVDIGDEQFF.